The subject of this entry is one T cell receptor (beta chain). CDR3 length equals 15 residues. Germline loops: CDR1 SGHRS, CDR2 YFSETQ. Trimming took off 2 bases at V and 3 bases at J, with 14 bases between the two ends. This sample was taken from a study of Graves' ophthalmopathy and Graves' hyperthyroidism. Each diagnosis was determined on the basis of clinical symptoms, serum thyroxine, TRAb, thyroid ultrasound and orbital computed tomography. RNA served as the template for amplifying TCR beta CDR3 regions. A first-round RT-PCR used HTBI primers, followed by a second-round multiplex PCR. MiXCR, run by TCRdb on the multiplex PCR reads, gives a single entry per CDR3 protein. The sample lists fewer than 600,000 distinct CDR3 sequences, roughly an eighth occurring once.

The sequence derives from a woman aged 25-40 years with Graves' ophthalmopathy. This chain links TRBV5-1 with TRBJ1-1, with D maybe TRBD1 (6 bases). Specimen: blood. The CDR3: CASSFGGRVHTEAFF. The CDR3 DNA reads as TGCGCCAGCAGCTTTGGGGGCAGGGTTCACACTGAAGCTTTCTTT.